Below, one T cell receptor beta chain is given with its context. Antigen: not known. Looked up from germline, CDR1 is SGHVS and CDR2 is FQNEAQ. There are 15 residues in the CDR3. The germline V and J ends were trimmed by 5 bases and 4 bases, with 15 bases remaining between them. This sample was included in a study of glioma-infiltrating T cells after dendritic cell vaccination. In the study overall: Patients received autologous tumor lysate-pulsed dendritic cell vaccination between about 2002 and 2013. The study, taken as a whole, reports: Few patients contributed both blood and tumor specimens.

Time point: after dendritic cell vaccination, including at tumor progression/relapse. Fresh-frozen tumor tissue and more than two years of survival data were available for all. Sequencing used immunoSEQ multiplex PCR; TCRdb keeps in-frame clones, though not all of them. This sample has approximately 91,000 clones, with approximately 78% found just once. This clonotype was sampled from a human donor with glioblastoma. The starting material was blood, obtained after dendritic cell vaccination. This chain joins TRBV7-8 and TRBJ1-3, with D possibly TRBD1 on 5 matching bases. CDR3 sequence reads: CASSRGGEPGNTIYF. CDR3 nucleotides: TGTGCCAGCAGCCGCGGGGGGGAGCCGGGAAACACCATATATTTT.